This T cell receptor beta chain was identified during a study of cytomegalovirus exposure and HLA in healthy donors. Findings of the study overall: A later analysis found common viral pathogens apparently linked to several of the most significant clusters. TCR association rates varied by HLA locus in a later analysis, with DRB1 highest and HLA-C lowest.

PCR involved 60 Vbeta and 13 Jbeta primers. Produced via immunoSEQ multiplex PCR; TCRdb's table is partial and in-frame only. The data show 100,000 to 120,000 clones, about 64% seen once. The CDR3 is 15 residues long. The junction had 4 bases not matched to a gene; V was cut back by 4 bases and J by 4 bases. Germline CDR1 and CDR2: MNHEY and SVGAGI. This clone came up a few times. What it binds is unknown. The J gene is TRBJ2-1, the V gene TRBV6-5, with 10 nucleotides matching TRBD1. This sequence was found in a young man in good health and CMV-seropositive. Material: PBMCs. CDR3 sequence reads: CASSLDRGYYNEQFF. The CDR3 DNA sequence: TGTGCCAGCAGTTTGGACAGGGGGTATTACAATGAGCAGTTCTTC.